This T cell receptor beta chain appears in the sequencing data of a study of shared clonotypes between healthy human individuals. Study-wide context: CD4 naive and memory got three plates each, CD8 naive two, CD8 memory one.

Whole-study findings and limits: The study found roughly 5% of naive CD4 clonotypes shared across a handful of donors. Non-shared clonotypes had lower generation probabilities than clonotypes shared by all four sorted-subset donors. Generally, estimated richness proved larger in naive subsets than it did in memory subsets.

V shed 4 bases and J 4 bases; nucleotides not matched to a gene: 8. Germline CDR1 and CDR2: SQVTM and ANQGSEA. This CDR3 is built from 15 residues. Naive-designated CD8 cells lacked CD45RO, were positively enriched for CCR7, and omitted terminally differentiated effector memory CD45RA+ cells. Sequenced by immunoSEQ multiplex PCR; TCRdb stores in-frame clones only, minus some. The sample contains about 2,100,000 clones, roughly 91% of which appear only once. Comment on this clone: Its antigen is undetermined.

The chain has TRBV29-1 and TRBJ1-2; 11 bases map to TRBD1. This TCR was recovered from a young man in good health. Some clones in this sample may be carry-over from other donors' samples. The source material was naive CD8+ T cells from PBMCs. The CDR3 is CSVAAGTGGTYGYTF. CDR3 nucleotides: TGCAGCGTTGCAGCCGGGACAGGGGGTACCTATGGCTACACCTTC.